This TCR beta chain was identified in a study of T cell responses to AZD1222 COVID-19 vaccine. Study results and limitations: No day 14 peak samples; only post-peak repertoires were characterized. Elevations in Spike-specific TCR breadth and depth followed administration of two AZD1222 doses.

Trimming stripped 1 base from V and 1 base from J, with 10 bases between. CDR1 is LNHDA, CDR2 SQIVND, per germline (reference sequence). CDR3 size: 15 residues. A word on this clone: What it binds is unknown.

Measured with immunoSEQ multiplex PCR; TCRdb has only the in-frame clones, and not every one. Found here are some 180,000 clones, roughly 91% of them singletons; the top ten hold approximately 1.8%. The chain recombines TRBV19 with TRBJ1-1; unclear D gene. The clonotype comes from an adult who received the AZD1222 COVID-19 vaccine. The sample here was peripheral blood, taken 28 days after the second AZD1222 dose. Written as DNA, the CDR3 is TGTGCCAGTAGTATAGGAGGAGATGCGAACACTGAAGCTTTCTTT. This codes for CASSIGGDANTEAFF.